The 14 T cell receptor beta chains in this list originate from one sample, sequenced in a study of identical twins. Each CDR3 protein gets one entry after TCRdb re-called the 5' RACE reads with MiXCR. Of 460,000 or so distinct CDR3 sequences in the sample, 13% to 15% were seen once. These same records also appear under a second study, on yellow fever vaccine responses in identical twins.

The sequenced sample consisted of CD4+ T cells sorted from blood. The receptors were sampled from a woman between 18 and 30 years old in good health.

This clonotype showed up just a few times. The chain employs TRBV6-1 and TRBJ2-7, with D possibly TRBD2 on 6 matching bases. Germline V gene sequence: CDR1 MNHNS, CDR2 SASEGT. This CDR3 region has 13 residues. With 0 bases removed from V and 9 bases from J, the gap between germline ends came to 12 bases. CDR3 in DNA: TGTGCCAGCAGTGAAGCGAGAGGGACTCGGCAGTACTTC. Amino acids: CASSEARGTRQYF.

This clonotype was observed at least ten times. The genes are TRBV3-1 and TRBJ1-3; D might be TRBD1 (5 bases). In germline, CDR1 is LGHDT, CDR2 YNNKEL (reference sequence). With 0 bases removed from V and 2 bases from J, the gap between germline ends came to 11 bases. This CDR3 region has 16 residues. The CDR3 DNA reads TGTGCCAGCAGCCAAGACGGACATTCCCCTGGAAACACCATATATTTT. Its translation is CASSQDGHSPGNTIYF.

This clonotype appeared a few times. The chain has TRBV20-1 and TRBJ2-5; possibly TRBD1 for D (6 bases). The germline V and J ends were trimmed by 0 bases and 0 bases, with 8 bases remaining between them. CDR1 DFQATT and CDR2 SNEGSKA come from the germline V gene (reference sequence). This CDR3 is built from 14 residues. The CDR3 DNA is TGCAGTGCTAGAGAGGACAGTTACCAAGAGACCCAGTACTTC. This translates into CSAREDSYQETQYF.

The rearrangement joins TRBV5-6 to TRBJ2-2; D uncertain. V was trimmed by 1 base and J by 4 bases, leaving 8 bases between them. The CDR3 is 14 residues long. CDR1 is SGHDT, CDR2 YYEEEE, per germline. For the CDR3, the DNA is TGTGCCAGCAGCTTGCGCACGGGCACCGGGGAGCTGTTTTTT. Protein product: CASSLRTGTGELFF.

This clonotype has at least ten counts. The chain uses TRBV3-1 and TRBJ2-5, with D tentatively TRBD1 (5 bases). Looked up from germline, CDR1 is LGHDT and CDR2 is YNNKEL (reference sequence). The germline V and J ends were trimmed by 2 bases and 9 bases, with 19 bases remaining between them. CDR3 length: 15 amino acids. CDR3 DNA: TGTGCCAGCAGCCAAATCCAGATATGGCAAGGGGCCCAGTACTTC. The encoded protein is CASSQIQIWQGAQYF.

The CDR3 DNA is TGTGCCAGCAGCCAAGATGACAGACGGCAGTTCTTC. Encoded protein: CASSQDDRRQFF. The rearrangement joins TRBV3-1 to TRBJ2-1; possible D gene TRBD1, 5 bases. Looked up from germline, CDR1 is LGHDT and CDR2 is YNNKEL (reference sequence). This CDR3 is 12 amino acids long. Trimming removed 0 bases at V and 12 bases at J, with 9 bases between.

The chain has TRBV7-8 and TRBJ2-7, with a possible D match to TRBD1 (6 bases). Germline V CDR1 and CDR2: SGHVS, FQNEAQ. The V end was cut by 6 bases, the J end by 3 bases, with 18 bases between. This CDR3 is built from 15 residues. The CDR3 sequence is CASRDDRMGFYEQYF. Written as DNA, the CDR3 is TGTGCCAGCAGAGACGACAGGATGGGGTTCTACGAGCAGTACTTC.

This clonotype was counted between two and nine times. The chain combines TRBV3-1 with TRBJ1-6, with no clear D. Trimming took 4 bases from V and 7 from J, leaving 14 bases between them. CDR3 length: 15 amino acids. Per the germline V gene, CDR1 is LGHDT and CDR2 is YNNKEL (reference sequence). CDR3 residues: CASSPRDLSNSPLHF. The CDR3 coding sequence is TGTGCCAGCAGCCCGCGAGATTTGTCCAATTCACCCCTCCACTTT.

This clonotype was detected only a few times. The V gene is TRBV12-3 or TRBV12-4, the J gene TRBJ2-1, with D possibly TRBD1 on 5 matching bases. The length of the CDR3 is 17 residues. The V gene lost 8 bases and the J gene lost 0 bases, with 20 bases spanning the gap. DNA for the CDR3: TGTGCCAGCCTCCGAGATCAAGGGGTGAGCTCCTACAATGAGCAGTTCTTC. Translation gives CASLRDQGVSSYNEQFF.

This chain joins TRBV20-1 and TRBJ2-5; 11 positions agree with TRBD2. V dropped 5 bases and J dropped 1; count of bases not matched to a gene: 6. CDR3 size: 15 residues. The germline CDR1 and CDR2 sequences are DFQATT and SNEGSKA (reference sequence). Here the CDR3 reads CSALTSGAFQETQYF. CDR3 DNA sequence: TGCAGTGCTTTGACTAGCGGGGCTTTCCAAGAGACCCAGTACTTC.

This clonotype has a count of ten or more. V usage is TRBV29-1 and J usage is TRBJ2-5; 7 nucleotides align to TRBD2. CDR3 length equals 13 residues. V gave up 4 bases and J gave up 5 bases; unmatched junction bases: 7. Germline CDR1 reads SQVTM; CDR2 reads ANQGSEA. CDR3 DNA sequence: TGCAGCGTTGGGGACTACCCTGCCGAGACCCAGTACTTC. Protein: CSVGDYPAETQYF.

The chain employs TRBV12-3 or TRBV12-4 and TRBJ2-1; tentatively, D is TRBD1 (5 bases). This CDR3 region has 15 residues. Trimming shortened V by 2 bases and J by 0 bases, and 8 bases separated the two germline ends. CDR3 residues: CASSLFDSSYNEQFF. The CDR3 DNA reads TGTGCCAGCAGTTTATTTGACAGCTCCTACAATGAGCAGTTCTTC.

This chain uses TRBV29-1 with TRBJ2-1, with 7 positions matching TRBD2. The CDR3 totals 15 residues. V lost 8 bases to trimming and J lost 8 bases; unmatched junction nucleotides: 18. The germline V gene has CDR1 SQVTM and CDR2 ANQGSEA. CDR3 residues: CSSKLGGFRQDEQFF. The CDR3 nucleotides read TGCAGCTCTAAACTCGGGGGGTTTCGCCAGGATGAGCAGTTCTTC.

This clonotype appeared a few times. The chain links TRBV10-2 to TRBJ2-4, with TRBD1 matching over 11 bases. From germline, CDR1 is WSHSY and CDR2 SAAADI. The CDR3 consists of 18 residues. V lost 2 bases to trimming and J lost 4 bases; unmatched junction nucleotides: 10. In nucleotides, the CDR3 is TGCGCCAGCAGTGAGGCGGGGACAGGGGGTATCCTAAAAAACATTCAGTACTTC. Translating gives CASSEAGTGGILKNIQYF.